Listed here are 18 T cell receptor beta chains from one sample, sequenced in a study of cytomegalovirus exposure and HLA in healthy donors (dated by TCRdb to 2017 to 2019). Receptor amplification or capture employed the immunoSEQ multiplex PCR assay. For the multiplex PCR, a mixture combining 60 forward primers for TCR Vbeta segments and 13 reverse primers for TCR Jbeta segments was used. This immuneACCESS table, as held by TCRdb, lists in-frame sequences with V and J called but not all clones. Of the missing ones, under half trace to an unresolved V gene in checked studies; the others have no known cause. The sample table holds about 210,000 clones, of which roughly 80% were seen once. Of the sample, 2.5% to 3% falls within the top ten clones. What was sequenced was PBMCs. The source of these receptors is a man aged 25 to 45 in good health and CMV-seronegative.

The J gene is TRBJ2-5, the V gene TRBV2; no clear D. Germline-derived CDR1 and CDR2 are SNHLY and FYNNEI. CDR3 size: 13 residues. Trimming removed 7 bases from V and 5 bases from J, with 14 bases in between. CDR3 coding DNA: TGTGCCAGCATAAGTAGAAACCGGGAGACCCAGTACTTC. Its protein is CASISRNRETQYF.

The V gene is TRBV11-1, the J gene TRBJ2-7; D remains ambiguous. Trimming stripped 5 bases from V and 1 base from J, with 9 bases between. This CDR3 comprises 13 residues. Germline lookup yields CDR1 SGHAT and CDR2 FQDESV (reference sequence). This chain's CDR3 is CASSPELSYEQYF. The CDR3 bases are TGTGCCAGCAGCCCGGAGCTATCCTACGAGCAGTACTTC.

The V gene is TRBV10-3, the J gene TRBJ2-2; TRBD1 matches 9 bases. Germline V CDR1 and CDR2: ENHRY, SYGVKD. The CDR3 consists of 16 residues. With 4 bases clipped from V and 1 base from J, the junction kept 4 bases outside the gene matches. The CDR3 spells CAISVRQGGNTGELFF. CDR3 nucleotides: TGTGCCATCAGTGTGAGACAGGGGGGGAACACCGGGGAGCTGTTTTTT.

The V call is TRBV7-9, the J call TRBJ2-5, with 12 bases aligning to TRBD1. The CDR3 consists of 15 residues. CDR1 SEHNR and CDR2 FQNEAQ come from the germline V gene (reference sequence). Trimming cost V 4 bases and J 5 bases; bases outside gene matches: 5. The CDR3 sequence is CASSSGQGAWETQYF. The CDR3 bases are TGTGCCAGCAGCTCGGGACAGGGGGCATGGGAGACCCAGTACTTC.

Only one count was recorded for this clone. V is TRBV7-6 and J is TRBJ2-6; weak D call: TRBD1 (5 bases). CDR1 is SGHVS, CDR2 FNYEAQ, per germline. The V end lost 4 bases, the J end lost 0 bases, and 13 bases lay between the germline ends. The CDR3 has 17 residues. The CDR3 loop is CASSSYVQASGANVLTF. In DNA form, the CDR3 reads TGTGCCAGCAGCTCATACGTACAGGCCTCTGGGGCCAACGTCCTGACTTTC.

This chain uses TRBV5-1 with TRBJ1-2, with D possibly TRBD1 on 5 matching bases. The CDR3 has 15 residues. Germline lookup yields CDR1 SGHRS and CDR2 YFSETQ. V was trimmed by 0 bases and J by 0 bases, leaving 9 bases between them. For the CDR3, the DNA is TGCGCCAGCAGCTTGGTGGAGGGGTCTAACTATGGCTACACCTTC. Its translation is CASSLVEGSNYGYTF.

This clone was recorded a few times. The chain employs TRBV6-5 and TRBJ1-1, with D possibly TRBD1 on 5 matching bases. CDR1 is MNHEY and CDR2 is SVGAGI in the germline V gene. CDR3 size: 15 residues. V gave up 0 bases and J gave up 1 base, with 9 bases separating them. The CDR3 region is CASSYSWQGNTEAFF. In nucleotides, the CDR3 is TGTGCCAGCAGTTACTCGTGGCAGGGGAACACTGAAGCTTTCTTT.

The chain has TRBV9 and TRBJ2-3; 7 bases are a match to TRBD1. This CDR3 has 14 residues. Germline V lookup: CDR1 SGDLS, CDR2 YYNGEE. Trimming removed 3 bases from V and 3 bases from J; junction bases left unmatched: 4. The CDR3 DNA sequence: TGTGCCAGCAGCGGAGACAGGGTAACAGATACGCAGTATTTT. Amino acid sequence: CASSGDRVTDTQYF.

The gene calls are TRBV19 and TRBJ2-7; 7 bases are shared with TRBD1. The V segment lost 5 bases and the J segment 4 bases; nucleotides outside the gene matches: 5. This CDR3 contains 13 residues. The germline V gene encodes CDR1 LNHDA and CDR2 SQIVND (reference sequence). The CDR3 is CASSRTGMYEQYF. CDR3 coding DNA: TGTGCCAGTAGTCGGACAGGAATGTACGAGCAGTACTTC.

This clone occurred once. The CDR3 bases are TGTGCCAGTAGTAAGACACCTGACAATTCACCCCTCCACTTT. This encodes CASSKTPDNSPLHF. The V call is TRBV19, the J call TRBJ1-6; D unresolved. This CDR3 is 14 amino acids long. In germline, CDR1 is LNHDA, CDR2 SQIVND (reference sequence). V was trimmed by 4 bases and J by 7 bases, leaving 11 bases between them.

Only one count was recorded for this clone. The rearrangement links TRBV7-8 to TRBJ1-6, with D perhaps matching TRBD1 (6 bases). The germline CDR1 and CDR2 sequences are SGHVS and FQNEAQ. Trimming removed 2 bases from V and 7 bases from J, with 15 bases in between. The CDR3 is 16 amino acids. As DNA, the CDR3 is TGTGCCAGCAGCTTAAGGTCGGGGGGCCTAAATTCACCCCTCCACTTT. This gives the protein CASSLRSGGLNSPLHF. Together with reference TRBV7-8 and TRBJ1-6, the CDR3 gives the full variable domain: GAGVSQSPRYKVAKRGQDVALRCDPISGHVSLFWYQQALGQGPEFLTYFQNEAQLDKSGLPSDRFFAERPEGSVSTLKIQRTQQEDSAVYLCASSLRSGGLNSPLHFGNGTRLTVT.

DNA for the CDR3: TGCGCCAGCAGCATAAACACCGGGGAGCTGTTTTTT. As protein: CASSINTGELFF. This rearrangement joins TRBV5-1 to TRBJ2-2; D unclear. The V gene lost 4 bases and the J gene lost 2 bases, with 3 bases spanning the gap. Germline CDR1 and CDR2: SGHRS and YFSETQ. The CDR3 runs to 12 residues.

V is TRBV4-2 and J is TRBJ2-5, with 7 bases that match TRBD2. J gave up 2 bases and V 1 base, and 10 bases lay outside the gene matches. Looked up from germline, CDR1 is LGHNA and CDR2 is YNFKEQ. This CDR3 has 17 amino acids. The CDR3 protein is CASSQVVGAGRQETQYF. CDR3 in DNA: TGTGCCAGCAGCCAAGTCGTCGGAGCGGGGAGACAAGAGACCCAGTACTTC.

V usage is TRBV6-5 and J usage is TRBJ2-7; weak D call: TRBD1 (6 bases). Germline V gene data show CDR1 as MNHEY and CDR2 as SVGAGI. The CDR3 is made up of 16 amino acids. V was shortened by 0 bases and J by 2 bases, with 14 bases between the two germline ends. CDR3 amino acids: CASSYSQGRNPYEQYF. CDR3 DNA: TGTGCCAGCAGTTACTCACAGGGCCGTAATCCCTACGAGCAGTACTTC.

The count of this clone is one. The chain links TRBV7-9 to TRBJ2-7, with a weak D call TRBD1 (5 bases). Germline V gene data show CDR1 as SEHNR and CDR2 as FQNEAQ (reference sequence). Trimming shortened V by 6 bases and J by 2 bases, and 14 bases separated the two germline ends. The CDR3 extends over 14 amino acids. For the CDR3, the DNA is TGTGCCAGCAGTCTAGGGGCCGCCACCTACGAGCAGTACTTC. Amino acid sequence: CASSLGAATYEQYF.

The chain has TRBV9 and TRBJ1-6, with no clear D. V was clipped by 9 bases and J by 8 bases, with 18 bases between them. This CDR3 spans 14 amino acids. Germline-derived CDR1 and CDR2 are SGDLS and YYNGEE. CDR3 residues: CAIMRAERDSPLHF. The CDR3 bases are TGTGCCATCATGCGGGCGGAAAGGGATTCACCCCTCCACTTT. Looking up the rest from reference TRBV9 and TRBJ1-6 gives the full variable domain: DSGVTQTPKHLITATGQRVTLRCSPRSGDLSVYWYQQSLDQGLQFLIQYYNGEERAKGNILERFSAQQFPDLHSELNLSSLELGDSALYFCAIMRAERDSPLHFGNGTRLTVT.

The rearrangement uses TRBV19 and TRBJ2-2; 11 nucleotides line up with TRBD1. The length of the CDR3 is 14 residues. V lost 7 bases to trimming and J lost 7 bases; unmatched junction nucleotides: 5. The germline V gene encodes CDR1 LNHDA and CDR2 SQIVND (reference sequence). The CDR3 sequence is CASKGQGASGELFF. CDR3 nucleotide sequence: TGTGCCAGTAAAGGACAGGGGGCTAGCGGGGAGCTGTTTTTT.

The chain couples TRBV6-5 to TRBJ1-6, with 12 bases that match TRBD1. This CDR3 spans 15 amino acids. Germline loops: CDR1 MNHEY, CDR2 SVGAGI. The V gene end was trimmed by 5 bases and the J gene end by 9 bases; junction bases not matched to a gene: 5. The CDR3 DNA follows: TGTGCCAGCAGTCGGGACAGGGGGCTGGGTTCACCCCTCCACTTT. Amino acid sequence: CASSRDRGLGSPLHF.